This T cell receptor beta chain was documented in a study of human T cells and chemical hapten exposure. Study-level information: Slight volume differences across pooled libraries mainly accounted for varying per-sample TCR yields.

V was cut by 6 bases and J by 10 bases, with 24 bases left in between. Per the germline V gene, CDR1 is SGHAT and CDR2 is FQNNGV. This CDR3 region has 15 residues. Study-wide points: No change in TCRs above 1 in 1000 frequency was produced by DPC sensitization.

The library tagged each cDNA molecule with unique molecular identifiers. Under the authors' procedure: Ranging from roughly 20,000 to 690,600, TCR counts per sample had a median value of around 100,000. TCRdb recomputed calls from the RACE reads with MiXCR, one row per CDR3 protein. The V and J calls come from TCRdb's annotation, not from the publication. Of some 81,000 distinct CDR3 sequences listed, 8.6% are singletons. As to this clonotype: Its antigen is not identified.

Noted time point: healthy volunteer bleed at 6 weeks. It was unfractionated whole blood from which total RNA was extracted. The TCR was taken from a female donor in good health. Some clones in this sample may be carry-over from other donors' samples. The V and J genes are TRBV11-2 and TRBJ2-5, with a possible D match to TRBD1 (6 bases). Input material: whole blood. Here the CDR3 reads CASRPTGSFEVDQYF. The CDR3 DNA sequence: TGTGCCAGCAGGCCAACAGGGTCCTTTGAGGTTGACCAGTACTTC.